A single sample is the source of the 13 T cell receptor beta chains below, sequenced in a study of T cell responses to AZD1222 COVID-19 vaccine. Assay used: immunoSEQ multiplex PCR; TCRdb lists only in-frame clones, some missing. Of about 150,000 clones in the sample, approximately 91% were seen once. The sequenced sample was peripheral blood, obtained after recovery from COVID-19. The receptors shown here come from an adult who had recovered from COVID-19.

The V and J genes are TRBV7-2 and TRBJ1-5; 9 positions agree with TRBD1. The CDR3 length is 14 residues. After removal of 4 bases from V and 6 bases from J, the junction contained 4 bases not matched to a gene. Germline V gene data show CDR1 as SGHTA and CDR2 as FQGNSA. The CDR3: CASSSRTGAQPQHF. CDR3 bases: TGTGCCAGCAGCTCCCGGACAGGGGCTCAGCCCCAGCATTTT.

V gene TRBV4-1 combines with J gene TRBJ2-1, with 12 bases lining up with TRBD2. The V and J ends lost 1 base and 8 bases, in that order; junction bases with no gene match: 9. The CDR3 contains 17 residues. CDR1 and CDR2 (germline): MGHRA, YSYEKL. The CDR3 DNA reads TGCGCCAGCAGCCAAGTAGCTAGCGGGAGGGATGGGGATGAGCAGTTCTTC. It encodes CASSQVASGRDGDEQFF.

The rearrangement links TRBV6-4 to TRBJ1-6; D is unresolved. The CDR3 is 13 amino acids. CDR1 is MRHNA, CDR2 SNTAGT, per germline. V was clipped by 0 bases and J by 10 bases, with 7 bases between them. CDR3 region: CASSDSQGSPLHF. The CDR3 DNA sequence: TGTGCCAGCAGTGACTCACAAGGATCACCCCTCCACTTT.

The chain links TRBV4-1 to TRBJ2-3, with D perhaps matching TRBD2 (6 bases). The CDR3 has 14 residues. V gave up 3 bases and J gave up 6 bases, with 13 bases separating them. Germline CDR1 reads MGHRA; CDR2 reads YSYEKL. The CDR3 sequence: CASSHVGTRDTQYF. The CDR3 nucleotides read TGCGCCAGCAGCCATGTGGGGACTCGGGATACGCAGTATTTT.

A single count supports this clone. V and J are TRBV2 and TRBJ1-4, with D maybe TRBD1 (5 bases). This CDR3 region has 12 residues. Germline V gene sequence: CDR1 SNHLY, CDR2 FYNNEI. V gave up 10 bases and J gave up 4 bases, with 10 bases separating them. CDR3 in DNA: TGTGCCACCAGACAGTATAATGAAAAACTGTTTTTT. Protein product: CATRQYNEKLFF.

This chain uses TRBV5-1 with TRBJ1-1, with D unresolved. This CDR3 spans 15 amino acids. Trimming left V 0 bases short and J 4 bases short, with 13 bases between. CDR1 SGHRS and CDR2 YFSETQ come from the germline V gene. As DNA, the CDR3 is TGCGCCAGCAGCTTGGTGGTTGGCACGACCACTGAAGCTTTCTTT. It codes for CASSLVVGTTTEAFF. The full variable domain, rest sourced from reference TRBV5-1 and TRBJ1-1, is KAGVTQTPRYLIKTRGQQVTLSCSPISGHRSVSWYQQTPGQGLQFLFEYFSETQRNKGNFPGRFSGRQFSNSRSEMNVSTLELGDSALYLCASSLVVGTTTEAFFGQGTRLTVV.

J is TRBJ2-7 and V is TRBV5-1; TRBD1 might be the D (6 bases). Trimming stripped 5 bases from V and 1 base from J, with 13 bases between. The CDR3 is 14 amino acids. Looked up from germline, CDR1 is SGHRS and CDR2 is YFSETQ. In DNA form, the CDR3 reads TGCGCCAGCAGTCCCGGGACACAGTCCTACGAGCAGTACTTC. Its protein product is CASSPGTQSYEQYF. Full variable domain (missing parts from reference TRBV5-1 and TRBJ2-7): KAGVTQTPRYLIKTRGQQVTLSCSPISGHRSVSWYQQTPGQGLQFLFEYFSETQRNKGNFPGRFSGRQFSNSRSEMNVSTLELGDSALYLCASSPGTQSYEQYFGPGTRLTVT.

Remarks on this clone: Other DNA sequences from this sample encode an identical CDR3 as well. The chain uses TRBV5-6 and TRBJ2-7; D is unresolved. CDR1 and CDR2 (germline): SGHDT, YYEEEE. V was shortened by 0 bases and J by 4 bases, with 5 bases between the two germline ends. The CDR3 loop spans 12 amino acids. The CDR3 coding sequence is TGTGCCAGCAGCTTGGGGGCTTACGAGCAGTACTTC. This codes for CASSLGAYEQYF.

The V call is TRBV7-9, the J call TRBJ1-1; 8 nucleotides agree with TRBD1. Germline-derived CDR1 and CDR2 are SEHNR and FQNEAQ (reference sequence). CDR3 length: 14 residues. V dropped 5 bases and J dropped 10; count of bases not matched to a gene: 12. The DNA of the CDR3 is TGTGCCAGCAGCCCGACAGGGGTAGGGCGGGCAGCTTTCTTT. Encoded protein: CASSPTGVGRAAFF.

The V gene is TRBV9, the J gene TRBJ2-5; D may match TRBD1 or TRBD2 (5 bases each). The CDR3 is 12 residues long. Trimming took off 3 bases at V and 5 bases at J, with 8 bases between the two ends. Germline V lookup: CDR1 SGDLS, CDR2 YYNGEE. The CDR3 DNA sequence: TGTGCCAGCAGCGGGGGGTCGGAGACCCAGTACTTC. This gives the protein CASSGGSETQYF.

The V and J genes are TRBV18 and TRBJ1-2; possible D gene TRBD1, 5 bases. Trimming shortened V by 2 bases and J by 0 bases, and 10 bases separated the two germline ends. The germline gives CDR1 KGHSH, CDR2 LQKENI. The CDR3 extends over 15 amino acids. The CDR3: CASSPGGQANYGYTF. Here the CDR3 DNA reads TGTGCCAGCTCACCAGGCGGACAAGCTAACTATGGCTACACCTTC.

The gene calls are TRBV4-2 and TRBJ2-1; TRBD1 matches 9 bases. Germline values: CDR1 LGHNA, CDR2 YNFKEQ. The ends lost 4 bases at V and 6 bases at J; junction bases unmatched: 10. The CDR3 covers 16 residues. The CDR3, as DNA: TGTGCCAGCAGCCGATTAACCGGGACAGGGAGCAATGAGCAGTTCTTC. Its translation is CASSRLTGTGSNEQFF.

This clone was seen only once. The chain has TRBV19 and TRBJ2-3; TRBD2 matches at 9 bases. The CDR3 extends over 16 amino acids. CDR1 LNHDA and CDR2 SQIVND come from the germline V gene (reference sequence). V was pared by 4 bases and J by 2 bases, with 7 bases of the junction left unmatched. CDR3 bases: TGTGCCAGTAGTACAGGGCTAGCGGGGACCACAGATACGCAGTATTTT. Amino acids: CASSTGLAGTTDTQYF.